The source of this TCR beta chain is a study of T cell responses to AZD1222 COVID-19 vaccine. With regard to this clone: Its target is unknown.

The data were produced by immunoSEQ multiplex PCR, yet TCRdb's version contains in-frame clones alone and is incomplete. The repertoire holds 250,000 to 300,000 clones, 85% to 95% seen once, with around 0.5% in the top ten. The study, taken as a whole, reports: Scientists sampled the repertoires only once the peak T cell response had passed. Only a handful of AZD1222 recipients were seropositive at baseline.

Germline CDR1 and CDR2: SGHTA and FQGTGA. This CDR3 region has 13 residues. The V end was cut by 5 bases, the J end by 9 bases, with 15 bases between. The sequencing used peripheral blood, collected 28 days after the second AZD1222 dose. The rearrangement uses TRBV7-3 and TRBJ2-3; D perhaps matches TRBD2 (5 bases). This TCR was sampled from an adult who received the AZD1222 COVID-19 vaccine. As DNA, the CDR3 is TGTGCCAGCAGCCCGGTCGAGGCGGGCACGCAGTATTTT. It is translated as CASSPVEAGTQYF.